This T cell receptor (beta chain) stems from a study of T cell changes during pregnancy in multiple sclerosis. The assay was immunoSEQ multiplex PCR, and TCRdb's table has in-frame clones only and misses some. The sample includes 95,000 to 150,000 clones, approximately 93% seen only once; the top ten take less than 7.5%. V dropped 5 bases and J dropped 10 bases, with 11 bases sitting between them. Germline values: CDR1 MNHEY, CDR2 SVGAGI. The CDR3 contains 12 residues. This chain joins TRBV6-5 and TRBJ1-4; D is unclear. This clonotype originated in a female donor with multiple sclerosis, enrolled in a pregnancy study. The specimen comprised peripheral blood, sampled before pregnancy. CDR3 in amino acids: CASSEWEGKLFF. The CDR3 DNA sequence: TGTGCCAGCAGTGAATGGGAGGGAAAACTGTTTTTT.